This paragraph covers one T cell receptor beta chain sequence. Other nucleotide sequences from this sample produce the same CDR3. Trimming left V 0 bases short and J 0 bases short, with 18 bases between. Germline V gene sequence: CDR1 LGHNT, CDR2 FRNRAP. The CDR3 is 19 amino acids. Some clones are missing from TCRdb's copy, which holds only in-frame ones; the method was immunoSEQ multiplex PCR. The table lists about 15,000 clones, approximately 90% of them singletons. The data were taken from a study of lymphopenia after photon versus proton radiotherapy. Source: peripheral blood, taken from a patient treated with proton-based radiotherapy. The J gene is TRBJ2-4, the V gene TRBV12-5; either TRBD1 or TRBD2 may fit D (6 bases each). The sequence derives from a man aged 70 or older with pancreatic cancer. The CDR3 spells CASGLVRGQYGLAKNIQYF. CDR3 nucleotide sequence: TGTGCTAGTGGTTTGGTACGGGGGCAGTATGGTCTAGCCAAAAACATTCAGTACTTC.